A single sample gave rise to the 7 T cell receptor beta chains below, sequenced in a study of blood T cells in healthy people across ages (dated by TCRdb to the mid-2010s). The method was 5' RACE. The sequencer listed for this sample is Illumina HiSeq 2500. A second PCR of about 6 to 11 cycles was run with a J-beta primer mix and a sample-barcoded 5' primer. TCRdb cleaned the public reads at Q25 with fastp, built clones with MiXCR and kept in-frame beta chains. Rows with a matching CDR3 protein are joined into one entry that keeps the most common DNA and genes. The sample contains 650,000 to 950,000 distinct CDR3 sequences, under 45% of them found a single time. The ten largest clones add up to roughly 19% of the sample. The material sequenced was blood. These TCRs come from a man in his 60s in good health.

This clonotype was counted only a few times. The chain uses TRBV4-1 and TRBJ2-7; D might be TRBD1 or TRBD2, each matching 6 bases. Trimming removed 2 bases from V and 6 bases from J, with 11 bases in between. The CDR3 contains 13 residues. Germline CDR1 reads MGHRA; CDR2 reads YSYEKL. In DNA, the CDR3 is TGCGCCAGCAGCCAAACCGAGGGGGGCGAGCAGTACTTC. This gives the protein CASSQTEGGEQYF.

CDR3 sequence reads: CASSLEGALTWGTQYF. The CDR3 nucleotides read TGTGCCAGCAGTTTAGAGGGGGCCCTTACTTGGGGTACGCAGTATTTT. The rearrangement links TRBV12-3 or TRBV12-4 to TRBJ2-3, with 7 nucleotides matching TRBD1. V gave up 1 base and J gave up 8 bases; unmatched junction bases: 12. The CDR3 runs 16 residues.

This clonotype has more than one count but fewer than ten. The V call is TRBV6-1, the J call TRBJ2-7; D not certain. Looked up from germline, CDR1 is MNHNS and CDR2 is SASEGT. The CDR3 sequence is 13 residues long. Between the trimmed V and J ends, which lost 6 bases and 1 base, there was a span of 10 bases. The CDR3 sequence: CASRDPQSYEQYF. The CDR3 nucleotides read TGTGCCAGCAGAGACCCACAGTCCTACGAGCAGTACTTC.

Ten or more counts support this clonotype. The V call is TRBV15, the J call TRBJ2-5, with 11 bases aligning to TRBD2. The junction had 6 bases not matched to a gene; V was cut back by 8 bases and J by 1 base. The germline CDR1 and CDR2 sequences are LNHNV and YYDKDF (reference sequence). The CDR3 is made up of 15 amino acids. The CDR3 bases are TGTGCCACCGGCCAACTAGCGGGGGCCCAAGAGACCCAGTACTTC. Its translation is CATGQLAGAQETQYF.

The gene calls are TRBV15 and TRBJ2-5; D remains ambiguous. The CDR3 has 15 residues. Between the trimmed V and J ends, which lost 0 bases and 2 bases, there was a span of 10 bases. Germline lookup yields CDR1 LNHNV and CDR2 YYDKDF (reference sequence). In DNA, the CDR3 is TGTGCCACCAGCAGAGATCCGACCGGACAAGAGACCCAGTACTTC. Amino acid sequence: CATSRDPTGQETQYF.

This clonotype has a handful of counts. The chain couples TRBV7-9 to TRBJ2-4; 10 bases match TRBD1. Germline CDR1 reads SEHNR; CDR2 reads FQNEAQ (reference sequence). V dropped 6 bases and J dropped 9; count of bases not matched to a gene: 5. The CDR3 sequence is 13 residues long. The CDR3 nucleotides are TGTGCCAGCAGGACGGGACAGGGGAGCATTCAGTACTTC. Protein sequence: CASRTGQGSIQYF.

The chain links TRBV18 to TRBJ2-7, with D perhaps being TRBD1 or TRBD2 (5 bases each). The J call is doubtful: the DNA matches TRBJ2-5 better. CDR3 length: 14 amino acids. Germline lookup yields CDR1 KGHSH and CDR2 LQKENI. CDR3 protein: CASSPRGTGETQYF. CDR3 in DNA: TGTGCCAGCTCACCACGGGGGACGGGGGAGACCCAGTACTTC.